Each of the 27 T cell receptor beta chains below was sequenced from the same sample in a study of identifying expanded T cells in peripheral blood. Only in-frame clones appear in the TCRdb table, and some are missing; sequencing was by immunoSEQ multiplex PCR. The profile covers 100,000 to 150,000 clones, with about four fifths appearing a single time and 3% to 4% taken by the ten largest. The sequenced sample was blood. These receptors were collected from a person between 18 and 69 years old in good health.

This clone was found once. The CDR3 loop reads CASSIGAGIHTEQFF. The CDR3 coding sequence is TGTGCCAGTAGTATAGGGGCCGGCATCCACACTGAGCAGTTCTTC. This chain uses TRBV19 with TRBJ2-1; no definite D call. The CDR3 loop spans 15 amino acids. V lost 1 base and J 9 bases, leaving 16 bases between the germline ends. CDR1 and CDR2 (germline): LNHDA, SQIVND (reference sequence).

CDR3 in DNA: TGTGCCAGCAGCGAGACCCCAAGGGGGCGAGACCCTAACTCTGGGGCCAACGTCCTGACTTTC. Translating it yields CASSETPRGRDPNSGANVLTF. The V gene is TRBV9, the J gene TRBJ2-6; 7 positions agree with TRBD1. After removal of 3 bases from V and 0 bases from J, the junction contained 18 bases not matched to a gene. The germline V gene has CDR1 SGDLS and CDR2 YYNGEE. CDR3 size: 21 residues.

The table lists this clone with a count of one. The V and J genes are TRBV18 and TRBJ1-5; D not resolved. The V end lost 3 bases, the J end lost 7 bases, and 10 bases lay between the germline ends. CDR1 and CDR2 from the germline V gene are KGHSH and LQKENI. The CDR3 sequence is 13 residues long. CDR3 loop: CASSPGSQQPQHF. The CDR3 DNA is TGTGCCAGCTCACCCGGGTCTCAACAGCCCCAGCATTTT.

The chain combines TRBV7-9 with TRBJ1-5, with a weak D call TRBD1 (5 bases). Trimming cost V 0 bases and J 5 bases, with 5 bases left between them. CDR3 length: 13 amino acids. CDR1 is SEHNR, CDR2 FQNEAQ, per germline (reference sequence). The CDR3 loop reads CASSLARDQPQHF. DNA of the CDR3: TGTGCCAGCAGCTTAGCCAGGGATCAGCCCCAGCATTTT.

V and J are TRBV6-6 and TRBJ1-2; D is ambiguous. Germline V lookup: CDR1 MNHNY, CDR2 SVGAGI (reference sequence). This CDR3 has 11 residues. V lost 8 bases and J 4 bases, leaving 8 bases between the germline ends. The DNA of the CDR3 is TGTGCCAGCTGGAAGGCCTATGGCTACACCTTC. Its translation: CASWKAYGYTF.

J is TRBJ1-2 and V is TRBV30, with a weak D call TRBD1 (5 bases). The germline gives CDR1 GTSNPN, CDR2 SVGIG (reference sequence). Between the trimmed V and J ends, which lost 2 bases and 4 bases, there was a span of 8 bases. This CDR3 is 12 amino acids long. The chain's CDR3 is CAWSRGFYGYTF. CDR3 bases: TGTGCCTGGAGTAGGGGCTTCTATGGCTACACCTTC.

The V and J genes are TRBV7-8 and TRBJ2-5; D is uncertain. The V end lost 2 bases, the J end lost 0 bases, and 4 bases lay between the germline ends. The CDR3 runs 13 residues. Germline loops: CDR1 SGHVS, CDR2 FQNEAQ. CDR3 DNA sequence: TGTGCCAGCAGCTTATATAACCAAGAGACCCAGTACTTC. As protein: CASSLYNQETQYF.

This chain links TRBV5-1 with TRBJ1-2; 7 nucleotides align to TRBD1. Looked up from germline, CDR1 is SGHRS and CDR2 is YFSETQ. CDR3 length equals 16 residues. The trim removed 8 bases at V and 3 bases at J, leaving 16 bases unmatched. The CDR3 DNA reads TGCGCCAGACCCCGGGACAGCCGATCCCTATACTATGGCTACACCTTC. Its translation is CARPRDSRSLYYGYTF. The entire variable domain, with the rest obtained from reference TRBV5-1 and TRBJ1-2, is as follows: KAGVTQTPRYLIKTRGQQVTLSCSPISGHRSVSWYQQTPGQGLQFLFEYFSETQRNKGNFPGRFSGRQFSNSRSEMNVSTLELGDSALYLCARPRDSRSLYYGYTFGSGTRLTVV.

The chain is built from TRBV19 and TRBJ1-1, with 9 bases that match TRBD1. This CDR3 spans 14 amino acids. Germline V gene sequence: CDR1 LNHDA, CDR2 SQIVND (reference sequence). After removal of 7 bases from V and 7 bases from J, the junction contained 10 bases not matched to a gene. CDR3 in amino acids: CASTPGQGWGEAFF. DNA for the CDR3: TGTGCCAGTACCCCGGGACAGGGCTGGGGTGAAGCTTTCTTT.

The chain carries TRBV6-5 and TRBJ1-2, with D possibly being TRBD1 (5 bases). The germline gives CDR1 MNHEY, CDR2 SVGAGI. V was cut by 0 bases and J by 8 bases, with 16 bases left in between. CDR3 length equals 15 residues. CDR3 sequence: CASSYSRMGRAGYTF. Here the CDR3 DNA reads TGTGCCAGCAGTTACTCACGTATGGGGCGTGCGGGCTACACCTTC.

A single count supports this clone. This chain links TRBV2 with TRBJ2-2; D gene uncertain. Germline CDR1 reads SNHLY; CDR2 reads FYNNEI. The CDR3 sequence is 14 residues long. V lost 5 bases and J 2 bases, leaving 9 bases between the germline ends. CDR3 loop: CASSNRANTGELFF. The DNA for the CDR3 is TGTGCCAGCAGTAACCGGGCAAACACCGGGGAGCTGTTTTTT.

This sequence joins TRBV18 and TRBJ1-1; D is undetermined. The CDR3 runs 11 residues. V was pared by 8 bases and J by 6 bases, with 10 bases between. The germline gives CDR1 KGHSH, CDR2 LQKENI. Here the CDR3 DNA reads TGTGCCAGCGCGGGAAGCGCTGAAGCTTTCTTT. This codes for CASAGSAEAFF.

V is TRBV7-9 and J is TRBJ1-1; unclear D gene. The germline V gene has CDR1 SEHNR and CDR2 FQNEAQ (reference sequence). Trimming took off 3 bases at V and 5 bases at J, with 10 bases between the two ends. The length of the CDR3 is 13 residues. The CDR3 loop reads CASSFVSGTEAFF. The DNA of the CDR3 is TGTGCCAGCAGCTTCGTCTCTGGGACTGAAGCTTTCTTT. The full variable domain, rest sourced from reference TRBV7-9 and TRBJ1-1, is DTGVSQNPRHKITKRGQNVTFRCDPISEHNRLYWYRQTLGQGPEFLTYFQNEAQLEKSRLLSDRFSAERPKGSFSTLEIQRTEQGDSAMYLCASSFVSGTEAFFGQGTRLTVV.

The chain links TRBV30 to TRBJ2-7; 7 bases are a match to TRBD1. Germline-derived CDR1 and CDR2 are GTSNPN and SVGIG (reference sequence). The CDR3 loop spans 13 amino acids. The J segment lost 2 bases and the V segment lost 1 base, leaving 2 bases of the junction unmatched. The CDR3 region is CAWSEGATYEQYF. CDR3 nucleotide sequence: TGTGCCTGGAGTGAGGGGGCAACCTACGAGCAGTACTTC.

This clone was counted many times. The chain joins TRBV7-9 to TRBJ1-4, with a weak D call TRBD1 (5 bases). The V end was cut by 6 bases, the J end by 7 bases, with 15 bases between. This CDR3 has 14 residues. The germline gives CDR1 SEHNR, CDR2 FQNEAQ (reference sequence). DNA for the CDR3: TGTGCCAGCAGTCGGGGCGGCGGAGGTGAAAAACTGTTTTTT. Its protein is CASSRGGGGEKLFF.

V is TRBV6-6 and J is TRBJ1-6; 7 nucleotides agree with TRBD1. V shed 8 bases, J shed 9 bases, and the junction held 10 bases outside the gene matches. The CDR3 runs 14 residues. CDR1 and CDR2 from the germline V gene are MNHNY and SVGAGI (reference sequence). The CDR3 DNA follows: TGTGCCAGCGGCCCCAAGGGGGCAAGTTCACCCCTCCACTTT. Translation gives CASGPKGASSPLHF.

V and J are TRBV19 and TRBJ2-3, with TRBD1 matching over 8 bases. Germline assignment: CDR1 LNHDA and CDR2 SQIVND (reference sequence). V lost 5 bases to trimming and J lost 5 bases; unmatched junction nucleotides: 9. The CDR3 length is 15 residues. CDR3 nucleotide sequence: TGTGCCAGTAGTCTGTGGGGAGGACAGGGAGATACGCAGTATTTT. Its protein product is CASSLWGGQGDTQYF.

This clone was found a few times. The chain carries TRBV7-9 and TRBJ1-3; tentatively, D is TRBD1 (6 bases). Trimming left V 5 bases short and J 7 bases short, with 12 bases between. Germline CDR1 is SEHNR and CDR2 is FQNEAQ (reference sequence). The CDR3 has 13 residues. CDR3 sequence (DNA): TGTGCCAGCAGCCTTGGACAGTGGAACACCATATATTTT. This gives the protein CASSLGQWNTIYF.

The V gene is TRBV7-7, the J gene TRBJ2-3; tentatively, D is TRBD2 (5 bases). The CDR3 has 13 residues. The germline CDR1 and CDR2 sequences are SSHAT and FNYEAQ (reference sequence). Trimming cost V 7 bases and J 0 bases, with 8 bases left between them. CDR3 sequence reads: CASIRTSTDTQYF. The CDR3 region has the DNA TGTGCCAGCATACGGACTAGCACAGATACGCAGTATTTT. Filled out from reference TRBV7-7 and TRBJ2-3, the complete variable domain reads GAGVSQSPRYKVTKRGQDVTLRCDPISSHATLYWYQQALGQGPEFLTYFNYEAQPDKSGLPSDRFSAERPEGSISTLTIQRTEQRDSAMYRCASIRTSTDTQYFGPGTRLTVL.

The V gene is TRBV4-3, the J gene TRBJ1-1; D is undetermined. CDR3 length: 16 amino acids. The ends were cut back, 0 bases at V and 7 bases at J, with 18 bases in the middle. Germline CDR1 reads LGHNA; CDR2 reads YSLEER. CDR3 in DNA: TGCGCCAGCAGCCAAGAGCGTGGGCTGATTAAGAATGAAGCTTTCTTT. Its protein is CASSQERGLIKNEAFF.

The chain employs TRBV27 and TRBJ2-7; 8 bases are shared with TRBD1. Losses at the gene ends were 5 bases for V and 2 bases for J; bases not matched to a gene: 2. This CDR3 region has 13 residues. Germline V lookup: CDR1 MNHEY, CDR2 SMNVEV (reference sequence). The CDR3 protein is CASSRQGTYEQYF. The CDR3 region has the DNA TGTGCCAGCAGTCGACAGGGGACCTACGAGCAGTACTTC.

The V call is TRBV2, the J call TRBJ2-3, with 10 bases fitting TRBD1. Germline CDR1 reads SNHLY; CDR2 reads FYNNEI. With V trimmed by 8 bases and J by 4 bases, 3 bases remained unmatched. This CDR3 is built from 13 residues. DNA for the CDR3: TGTGCCAGCTCGACAGGGGGCCCAGATACGCAGTATTTT. This translates into CASSTGGPDTQYF. Variable domain in full (rest from reference TRBV2 and TRBJ2-3): EPEVTQTPSHQVTQMGQEVILRCVPISNHLYFYWYRQILGQKVEFLVSFYNNEISEKSEIFDDQFSVERPDGSNFTLKIRSTKLEDSAMYFCASSTGGPDTQYFGPGTRLTVL.

The chain uses TRBV2 and TRBJ1-3, with a weak D call TRBD1 (6 bases). V dropped 5 bases and J dropped 4 bases, with 15 bases sitting between them. The CDR3 is made up of 15 amino acids. Germline V gene lookup returns CDR1 SNHLY and CDR2 FYNNEI. This CDR3 is CASSPQGLGGNTIYF. CDR3 bases: TGTGCCAGCAGTCCACAGGGTCTGGGCGGAAACACCATATATTTT.

The chain carries TRBV6-5 and TRBJ2-7; 11 nucleotides align to TRBD1. This CDR3 contains 14 residues. V shed 8 bases, J shed 2 bases, and the junction held 5 bases outside the gene matches. From germline, CDR1 is MNHEY and CDR2 SVGAGI. The DNA for the CDR3 is TGTGCCAGCCAAAGGACAGGGGGCACCTACGAGCAGTACTTC. Translation: CASQRTGGTYEQYF.

This chain connects TRBV15 to TRBJ2-2; unclear D gene. This CDR3 comprises 14 residues. Germline lookup yields CDR1 LNHNV and CDR2 YYDKDF (reference sequence). The germline V and J ends were trimmed by 3 bases and 1 base, with 6 bases remaining between them. CDR3 protein: CATSSQRNTGELFF. The DNA for the CDR3 is TGTGCCACCAGCAGCCAACGGAACACCGGGGAGCTGTTTTTT. Looking up the rest from reference TRBV15 and TRBJ2-2 gives the full variable domain: DAMVIQNPRYQVTQFGKPVTLSCSQTLNHNVMYWYQQKSSQAPKLLFHYYDKDFNNEADTPDNFQSRRPNTSFCFLDIRSPGLGDTAMYLCATSSQRNTGELFFGEGSRLTVL.

J is TRBJ2-3 and V is TRBV9; D is undetermined. Germline V gene sequence: CDR1 SGDLS, CDR2 YYNGEE. The CDR3 has 17 residues. The V gene lost 0 bases and the J gene lost 0 bases, with 14 bases spanning the gap. Written as DNA, the CDR3 is TGTGCCAGCAGCGTAGAAGCACAGCCAACTAGCACAGATACGCAGTATTTT. Translating gives CASSVEAQPTSTDTQYF.

This chain uses TRBV18 with TRBJ2-2, with D maybe TRBD1 (5 bases). Trimming shortened V by 6 bases and J by 4 bases, and 42 bases separated the two germline ends. The length of the CDR3 is 24 residues. The germline V gene has CDR1 KGHSH and CDR2 LQKENI. DNA of the CDR3: TGTGCCAGCTCCCCAATTCCCGCCGTTCGAGCCTCCGGTGCTGAAGGGGCCGGCACCGGGGAGCTGTTTTTT. Protein product: CASSPIPAVRASGAEGAGTGELFF.